This T cell receptor beta chain was sequenced in a study of control samples from healthy donors and cancer patients (dated by TCRdb to 2018 to 2020). The library was produced with the immunoSEQ multiplex PCR assay. Sourced from immuneACCESS, this table was stored by TCRdb with only in-frame sequences that have V and J called. A share of the clones is absent; for the studies checked, an unresolved V gene accounts for under half, and the remainder has no known explanation. Present in this sample are 100,000 to 150,000 clones, 80% to 95% of which were seen just once. 0.5% to 0.7% of the sample goes to the ten largest clones. Details on this clone: Its cognate antigen has yet to be identified. Qualities for individual bases were not recorded, and no much larger clone is one base off.

From a lookup of the germline V gene, CDR1 and CDR2 are SGHVS and FNYEAQ. From the cysteine through the phenylalanine, the CDR3 covers 15 amino acids. CDR3 DNA only is kept here, 45 bases in frame from base 1. The trim is 3 bases for V and 2 bases for J, with a gap of 12 bases between the germline ends. Sample: PBMCs. Recombination connected TRBV7-6 to TRBJ2-3; there is no confident call for the D gene. The TCR sequence derives from an elderly man with head and neck cancer. The DNA sequence is as follows: TGTGCCAGCAGCTTTCTAAAGACCCCCACAGATACGCAGTATTTT. Its translation is CASSFLKTPTDTQYF.